Following are 28 T cell receptor beta chains from one sample sequenced in a study of identical twins. TCRdb re-derived calls from the 5' RACE reads in MiXCR, one entry per CDR3 protein. The sample carries about 700,000 distinct CDR3 sequences, 8.5% to 9% recorded once. The same sample was also used in a study of yellow fever vaccine responses in identical twins.

Source material: PBMCs. These receptors were taken from a woman aged 18 to 35 in good health.

This clonotype occurred many times. The chain recombines TRBV4-3 with TRBJ2-3; 8 bases agree with TRBD2. Trimming cost V 0 bases and J 4 bases; bases outside gene matches: 12. Germline V gives CDR1 LGHNA, CDR2 YSLEER. This CDR3 spans 18 amino acids. CDR3 sequence: CASSQDKAGGVGADTQYF. The CDR3 DNA is TGCGCCAGCAGCCAAGATAAGGCGGGAGGAGTAGGGGCAGATACGCAGTATTTT.

This clonotype was seen many times. The V call is TRBV20-1, the J call TRBJ2-7, with D perhaps matching TRBD1 (5 bases). V was clipped by 6 bases and J by 1 base, with 13 bases between them. Germline loops: CDR1 DFQATT, CDR2 SNEGSKA (reference sequence). This CDR3 spans 13 amino acids. The CDR3 region is CSALTRQSYEQYF. In DNA, the CDR3 is TGCAGTGCCCTAACCCGACAGTCCTACGAGCAGTACTTC.

CDR3 in DNA: TGTGCCAGCACCTCCAGGGAATACACACCCCTCCACTTT. Its translation is CASTSREYTPLHF. The chain is built from TRBV6-2 or TRBV6-3 and TRBJ1-6; perhaps TRBD1 as D (5 bases). The V gene lost 7 bases and the J gene lost 11 bases, with 15 bases spanning the gap. The CDR3 is 13 residues long. Germline V gene data show CDR1 as MNHEY and CDR2 as SVGEGT.

CDR3 sequence: CASRGGSSGNTIYF. The CDR3 DNA is TGTGCCAGCAGGGGAGGGAGCTCTGGAAACACCATATATTTT. The chain is built from TRBV9 and TRBJ1-3; D gene uncertain. This CDR3 spans 14 amino acids. The V gene lost 5 bases and the J gene lost 0 bases, with 9 bases spanning the gap. Germline V CDR1 and CDR2: SGDLS, YYNGEE.

This sequence joins TRBV6-2 or TRBV6-3 and TRBJ2-5, with a tentative D call TRBD1 (6 bases). The CDR3 contains 16 residues. The V end lost 2 bases, the J end lost 5 bases, and 18 bases lay between the germline ends. Germline V gene lookup returns CDR1 MNHEY and CDR2 SVGEGT. The DNA for the CDR3 is TGTGCCAGCAGTTACGACTGGGACAAAAAAGAGGAGACCCAGTACTTC. As protein: CASSYDWDKKEETQYF.

This clonotype was seen only a few times. CDR3 coding DNA: TGTGCCAGCACCCATAACCGGGGCACCCTCTACGAGCAGTACTTC. Its translation is CASTHNRGTLYEQYF. The J gene is TRBJ2-7, the V gene TRBV11-3; D may match TRBD1 or TRBD2 (5 bases each). This CDR3 spans 15 amino acids. V was trimmed by 7 bases and J by 3 bases, leaving 19 bases between them. CDR1 is SGHNT, CDR2 YENEEA, per germline.

Written as DNA, the CDR3 is TGTGCCAGCAGCCAAGCAATTAGTTGGGAGCAGTTCTTC. Encoded protein: CASSQAISWEQFF. The chain carries TRBV3-1 and TRBJ2-1; D gene unclear. This CDR3 contains 13 residues. Germline CDR1 is LGHDT and CDR2 is YNNKEL (reference sequence). The V end was cut by 1 base, the J end by 10 bases, with 11 bases between.

This clonotype occurred a few times. The rearrangement joins TRBV29-1 to TRBJ2-5, with a tentative D call TRBD2 (5 bases). Deletions cut 6 bases from V and 0 bases from J, with 8 bases between. The CDR3 loop spans 12 amino acids. Germline V gene lookup returns CDR1 SQVTM and CDR2 ANQGSEA. The CDR3 DNA is TGCAGCGTCTCTAGCTACCAAGAGACCCAGTACTTC. It is translated as CSVSSYQETQYF.

The chain couples TRBV7-9 to TRBJ2-7, with 8 bases that match TRBD1. The length of the CDR3 is 15 residues. V dropped 4 bases and J dropped 2; count of bases not matched to a gene: 7. The germline V gene encodes CDR1 SEHNR and CDR2 FQNEAQ (reference sequence). CDR3 in amino acids: CASSSDRTGTYEQYF. In DNA, the CDR3 is TGTGCCAGCAGCTCGGACCGGACAGGGACCTACGAGCAGTACTTC. Based on the CDR3 plus reference TRBV7-9 and TRBJ2-7, the full variable domain is DTGVSQNPRHKITKRGQNVTFRCDPISEHNRLYWYRQTLGQGPEFLTYFQNEAQLEKSRLLSDRFSAERPKGSFSTLEIQRTEQGDSAMYLCASSSDRTGTYEQYFGPGTRLTVT.

This clonotype was recorded a few times. This chain joins TRBV5-1 and TRBJ2-1; D tentatively reads TRBD1 or TRBD2 (5 bases each). The germline V and J ends were trimmed by 0 bases and 2 bases, with 9 bases remaining between them. This CDR3 is built from 15 residues. CDR1 SGHRS and CDR2 YFSETQ come from the germline V gene. CDR3 DNA sequence: TGCGCCAGCAGCTTGGCAATGGGACCCTACAATGAGCAGTTCTTC. Its translation is CASSLAMGPYNEQFF.

This clonotype appeared many times. The chain recombines TRBV7-9 with TRBJ1-1; no definite D call. The CDR3 sequence is 13 residues long. Germline CDR1 is SEHNR and CDR2 is FQNEAQ (reference sequence). The V end lost 1 base, the J end lost 3 bases, and 6 bases lay between the germline ends. The CDR3 region has the DNA TGTGCCAGCAGCTTAGTCTGGGACACTGAAGCTTTCTTT. It is translated as CASSLVWDTEAFF.

This clonotype was seen many times. The chain has TRBV5-1 and TRBJ1-1; no firm D call. Trimming removed 4 bases from V and 0 bases from J, with 10 bases in between. Germline CDR1 and CDR2: SGHRS and YFSETQ. This CDR3 contains 14 residues. CDR3 in amino acids: CASSLEGMNTEAFF. The CDR3 DNA reads as TGCGCCAGCAGCCTGGAGGGCATGAACACTGAAGCTTTCTTT.

This clonotype has a handful of counts. The chain links TRBV4-3 to TRBJ2-1, with 12 nucleotides matching TRBD2. This CDR3 region has 18 residues. J lost 2 bases, V lost 0 bases, and 5 bases had no gene match. CDR1 and CDR2 from the germline V gene are LGHNA and YSLEER. The CDR3 sequence: CASSQDGASGRAYNEQFF. The CDR3 nucleotides are TGCGCCAGCAGCCAAGACGGGGCTAGCGGGAGGGCCTACAATGAGCAGTTCTTC.

This clonotype was seen a handful of times. The chain recombines TRBV29-1 with TRBJ2-6; 8 bases fit TRBD2. The CDR3 is made up of 17 amino acids. The germline V gene has CDR1 SQVTM and CDR2 ANQGSEA. V shed 3 bases and J 1 base; nucleotides not matched to a gene: 8. CDR3 nucleotides: TGCAGCGTTGAGGGCCTAGCGGGCAAGTCTGGGGCCAACGTCCTGACTTTC. Residues: CSVEGLAGKSGANVLTF. Combining the CDR3 with reference TRBV29-1 and TRBJ2-6 gives the whole variable domain SAVISQKPSRDICQRGTSLTIQCQVDSQVTMMFWYRQQPGQSLTLIATANQGSEATYESGFVIDKFPISRPNLTFSTLTVSNMSPEDSSIYLCSVEGLAGKSGANVLTFGAGSRLTVL.

The rearrangement joins TRBV20-1 to TRBJ2-2; tentative D call: TRBD2 (7 bases). This CDR3 is 15 amino acids long. Germline lookup yields CDR1 DFQATT and CDR2 SNEGSKA (reference sequence). V gave up 4 bases and J gave up 4 bases, with 16 bases separating them. The CDR3 sequence: CSAKGGIAVTGELFF. The CDR3 bases are TGCAGTGCTAAGGGGGGGATAGCGGTCACCGGGGAGCTGTTTTTT.

This clonotype was counted a few times. The rearrangement joins TRBV2 to TRBJ2-3, with D possibly called TRBD1 or TRBD2 (6 bases each). Looked up from germline, CDR1 is SNHLY and CDR2 is FYNNEI. The CDR3 extends over 15 amino acids. V lost 2 bases to trimming and J lost 4 bases, with 13 bases between them. The chain's CDR3 is CASSESMGGSDTQYF. The CDR3 coding sequence is TGTGCCAGCAGTGAAAGTATGGGGGGCTCAGATACGCAGTATTTT.

This clonotype has at least ten counts. The gene calls are TRBV12-3 or TRBV12-4 and TRBJ2-3; D is undetermined. The CDR3 totals 16 residues. V lost 1 base and J lost 3, with 14 bases in between. CDR3 in amino acids: CASSLVPPGRTDTQYF. CDR3 DNA sequence: TGTGCCAGCAGTTTAGTCCCCCCAGGCCGTACAGATACGCAGTATTTT.

This clonotype was counted ten times or more. The CDR3 DNA reads as TGCAGTGCTAGAGGTCCCAAAGCCTACGAGCAGTACTTC. It translates to CSARGPKAYEQYF. The chain links TRBV20-1 to TRBJ2-7; D unresolved. The CDR3 is 13 amino acids. The V gene's germline CDR1 is DFQATT and CDR2 SNEGSKA (reference sequence). The V end was cut by 1 base, the J end by 2 bases, with 9 bases between.

The V call is TRBV19, the J call TRBJ1-1, with D uncertain. V lost 4 bases and J 11 bases, leaving 14 bases between the germline ends. The CDR3 is 12 amino acids. The germline gives CDR1 LNHDA, CDR2 SQIVND (reference sequence). CDR3 bases: TGTGCCAGTAGTACTAACATCCGGGTGGCTTTCTTT. Encoded protein: CASSTNIRVAFF.

CDR3: CASSPNYRGEQYF. The CDR3 nucleotides read TGCGCCAGCAGCCCAAACTACAGGGGCGAGCAGTACTTC. The chain couples TRBV5-1 to TRBJ2-7; 7 nucleotides match TRBD1. V lost 4 bases to trimming and J lost 6 bases; unmatched junction nucleotides: 7. CDR3 length equals 13 residues. Germline CDR1 reads SGHRS; CDR2 reads YFSETQ.

A few counts support this clonotype. This chain links TRBV20-1 with TRBJ2-7; 14 bases align to TRBD2. V lost 3 bases, J lost 5 bases, and 12 bases stayed unmatched. Germline lookup yields CDR1 DFQATT and CDR2 SNEGSKA (reference sequence). The CDR3 extends over 17 amino acids. The CDR3, as DNA: TGCAGTGCTAGGGAGCGGGGACTAGCGGGAGAATGGGACGAGCAGTACTTC. Its protein is CSARERGLAGEWDEQYF.

The gene calls are TRBV6-5 and TRBJ2-7; D uncertain. Between the trimmed V and J ends, which lost 8 bases and 5 bases, there was a span of 10 bases. This CDR3 is built from 11 residues. CDR1 is MNHEY and CDR2 is SVGAGI in the germline V gene. CDR3 bases: TGTGCCAGCGCCCGTTCCCACGAGCAGTACTTC. It is translated as CASARSHEQYF.

The rearrangement joins TRBV4-2 to TRBJ2-2; D is unclear. This CDR3 is 16 amino acids long. Trimming took 3 bases from V and 0 from J, leaving 11 bases between them. Germline CDR1 is LGHNA and CDR2 is YNFKEQ. As DNA, the CDR3 is TGTGCCAGCAGCCACCCTCCCTCAGCGAACACCGGGGAGCTGTTTTTT. It codes for CASSHPPSANTGELFF.

A few counts support this clonotype. J is TRBJ1-5 and V is TRBV28, with TRBD1 matching 7 bases. This CDR3 has 12 residues. Germline CDR1 and CDR2: MDHEN and SYDVKM. J was trimmed by 4 bases and V by 11 bases; bases with no gene match: 5. CDR3 coding DNA: TGTGCCCAGGGACAGAAGAATCAGCCCCAGCATTTT. Translated: CAQGQKNQPQHF.

A few counts support this clonotype. The chain joins TRBV12-3 or TRBV12-4 to TRBJ2-7; D might be TRBD1 (5 bases). The CDR3 sequence is 12 residues long. Between the trimmed V and J ends, which lost 6 bases and 5 bases, there was a span of 11 bases. The CDR3 reads CASSQGHHEQYF. The CDR3 region has the DNA TGTGCCAGCAGCCAGGGTCATCACGAGCAGTACTTC.

The chain carries TRBV14 and TRBJ2-3; 11 bases are shared with TRBD2. The J segment lost 6 bases and the V segment lost 4 bases, leaving 18 bases of the junction unmatched. The CDR3 has 19 residues. From germline, CDR1 is SGHDN and CDR2 FVKESK. The CDR3 nucleotides read TGTGCCAGCAGCCGAGAACGGGCTTTGACTAGCGGGACTCGCGATACGCAGTATTTT. Translating it yields CASSRERALTSGTRDTQYF.

V usage is TRBV5-6 and J usage is TRBJ2-7, with D perhaps TRBD1 (6 bases). Germline values: CDR1 SGHDT, CDR2 YYEEEE. The germline V and J ends were trimmed by 0 bases and 2 bases, with 15 bases remaining between them. The CDR3 loop spans 16 amino acids. CDR3 sequence (DNA): TGTGCCAGCAGCTTGGAAGGGGGAAGGAGACCCTACGAGCAGTACTTC. Translation gives CASSLEGGRRPYEQYF.

The chain has TRBV4-3 and TRBJ2-7; unclear D gene. This CDR3 has 15 amino acids. CDR1 LGHNA and CDR2 YSLEER come from the germline V gene. V was shortened by 0 bases and J by 2 bases, with 11 bases between the two germline ends. CDR3 DNA sequence: TGCGCCAGCAGCCAAGATGGAGCAGGTGCCTACGAGCAGTACTTC. Encoded protein: CASSQDGAGAYEQYF.